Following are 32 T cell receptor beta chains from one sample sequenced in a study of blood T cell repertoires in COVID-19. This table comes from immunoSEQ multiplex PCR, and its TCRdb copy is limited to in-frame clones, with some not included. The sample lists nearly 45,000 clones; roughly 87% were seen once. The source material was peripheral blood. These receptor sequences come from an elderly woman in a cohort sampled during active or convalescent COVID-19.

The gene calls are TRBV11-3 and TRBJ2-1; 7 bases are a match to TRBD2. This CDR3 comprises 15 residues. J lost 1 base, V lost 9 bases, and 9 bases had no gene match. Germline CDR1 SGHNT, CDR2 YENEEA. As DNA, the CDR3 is TGTGCCAGTCACTGGGGGGGAGGTTCCTACAATGAGCAGTTCTTC. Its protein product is CASHWGGGSYNEQFF.

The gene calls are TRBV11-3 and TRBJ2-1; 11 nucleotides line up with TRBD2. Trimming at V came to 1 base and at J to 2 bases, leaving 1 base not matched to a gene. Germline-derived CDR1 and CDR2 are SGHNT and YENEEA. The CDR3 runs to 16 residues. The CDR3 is CASSLATSGAYNEQFF. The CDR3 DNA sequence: TGTGCCAGCAGCTTAGCGACTAGCGGGGCCTACAATGAGCAGTTCTTC.

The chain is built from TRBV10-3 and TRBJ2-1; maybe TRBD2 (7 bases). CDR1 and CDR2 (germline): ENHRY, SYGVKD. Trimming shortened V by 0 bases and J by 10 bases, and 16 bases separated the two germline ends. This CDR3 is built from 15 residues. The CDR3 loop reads CAISESTPGGGEQFF. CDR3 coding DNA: TGTGCCATCAGTGAGTCGACTCCGGGGGGCGGGGAGCAGTTCTTC.

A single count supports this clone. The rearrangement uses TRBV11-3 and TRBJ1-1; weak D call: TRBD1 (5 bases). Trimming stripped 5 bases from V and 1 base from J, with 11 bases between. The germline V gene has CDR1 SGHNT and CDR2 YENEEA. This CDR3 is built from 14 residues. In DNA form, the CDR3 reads TGTGCCAGCAGCCGAGGACAAAGGAACACTGAAGCTTTCTTT. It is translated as CASSRGQRNTEAFF.

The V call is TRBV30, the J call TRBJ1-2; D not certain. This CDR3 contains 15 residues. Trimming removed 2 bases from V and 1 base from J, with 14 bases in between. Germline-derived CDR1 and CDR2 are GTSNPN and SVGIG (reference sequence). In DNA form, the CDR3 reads TGTGCCTGGAGTTTGGAACAGAGCCTTAACTATGGCTACACCTTC. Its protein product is CAWSLEQSLNYGYTF.

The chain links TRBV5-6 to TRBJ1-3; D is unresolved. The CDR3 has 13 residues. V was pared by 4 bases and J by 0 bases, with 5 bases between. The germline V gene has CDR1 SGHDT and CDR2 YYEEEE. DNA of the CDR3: TGTGCCAGCAGCCCCCACTCTGGAAACACCATATATTTT. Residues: CASSPHSGNTIYF.

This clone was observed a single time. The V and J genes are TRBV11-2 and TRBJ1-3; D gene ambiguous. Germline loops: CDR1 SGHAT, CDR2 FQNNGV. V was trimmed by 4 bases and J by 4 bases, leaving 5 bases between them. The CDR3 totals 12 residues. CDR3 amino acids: CASSSRGNTIYF. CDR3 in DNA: TGTGCCAGCAGCTCACGGGGAAACACCATATATTTT. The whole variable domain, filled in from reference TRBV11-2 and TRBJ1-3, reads EAGVAQSPRYKIIEKRQSVAFWCNPISGHATLYWYQQILGQGPKLLIQFQNNGVVDDSQLPKDRFSAERLKGVDSTLKIQPAKLEDSAVYLCASSSRGNTIYFGEGSWLTVV.

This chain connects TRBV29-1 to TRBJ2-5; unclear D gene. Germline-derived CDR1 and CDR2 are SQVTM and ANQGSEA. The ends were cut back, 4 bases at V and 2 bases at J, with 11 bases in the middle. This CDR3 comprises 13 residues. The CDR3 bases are TGCAGCGTTGCCCAGAACCTTCAAGAGACCCAGTACTTC. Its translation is CSVAQNLQETQYF.

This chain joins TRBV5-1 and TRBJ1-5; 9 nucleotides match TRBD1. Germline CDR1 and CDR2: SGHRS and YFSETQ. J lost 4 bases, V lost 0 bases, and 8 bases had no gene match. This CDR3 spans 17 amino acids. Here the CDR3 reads CASSLGGSDRGNQPQHF. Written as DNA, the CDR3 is TGCGCCAGCAGCTTGGGGGGCTCCGACAGGGGGAATCAGCCCCAGCATTTT.

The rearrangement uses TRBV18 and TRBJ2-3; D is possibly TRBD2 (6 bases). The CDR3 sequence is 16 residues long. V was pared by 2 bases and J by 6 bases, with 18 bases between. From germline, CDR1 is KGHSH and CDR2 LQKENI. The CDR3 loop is CASSPIGTSSGDTQYF. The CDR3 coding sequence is TGTGCCAGCTCACCAATTGGGACCTCGAGCGGGGATACGCAGTATTTT.

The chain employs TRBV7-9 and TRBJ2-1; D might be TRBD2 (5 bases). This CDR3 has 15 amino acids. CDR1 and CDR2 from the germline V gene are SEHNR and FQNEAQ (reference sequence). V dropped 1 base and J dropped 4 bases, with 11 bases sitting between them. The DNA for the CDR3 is TGTGCCAGCAGCTTAGGACTTAGCGAGTACAATGAGCAGTTCTTC. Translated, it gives CASSLGLSEYNEQFF.

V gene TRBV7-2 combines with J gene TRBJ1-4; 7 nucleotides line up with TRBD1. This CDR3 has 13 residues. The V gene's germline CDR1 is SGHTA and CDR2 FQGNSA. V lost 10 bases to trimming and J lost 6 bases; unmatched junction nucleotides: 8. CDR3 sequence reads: CAIKTGADEKLFF. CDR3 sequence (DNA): TGTGCCATCAAAACAGGGGCTGATGAAAAACTGTTTTTT. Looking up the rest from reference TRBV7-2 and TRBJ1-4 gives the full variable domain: GAGVSQSPSNKVTEKGKDVELRCDPISGHTALYWYRQSLGQGLEFLIYFQGNSAPDKSGLPSDRFSAERTGGSVSTLTIQRTQQEDSAVYLCAIKTGADEKLFFGSGTQLSVL.

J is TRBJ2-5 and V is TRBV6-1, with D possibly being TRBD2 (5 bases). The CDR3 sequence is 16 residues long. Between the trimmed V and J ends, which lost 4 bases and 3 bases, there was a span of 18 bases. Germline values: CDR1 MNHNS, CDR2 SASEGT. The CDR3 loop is CASSARTGRQEETQYF. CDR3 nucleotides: TGTGCCAGCAGTGCGAGGACTGGAAGGCAGGAAGAGACCCAGTACTTC.

The CDR3, as DNA: TGTGCCAGCAGCAGACTAGCGGGAGTTGATACGCAGTATTTT. Protein sequence: CASSRLAGVDTQYF. This chain uses TRBV3-1 (or the pseudogene TRBV3-2) with TRBJ2-3; 12 bases line up with TRBD2. Germline CDR1 and CDR2: LGHDT and YNNKEL (reference sequence). J gave up 6 bases and V 5 bases, and 3 bases lay outside the gene matches. This CDR3 is 14 amino acids long.

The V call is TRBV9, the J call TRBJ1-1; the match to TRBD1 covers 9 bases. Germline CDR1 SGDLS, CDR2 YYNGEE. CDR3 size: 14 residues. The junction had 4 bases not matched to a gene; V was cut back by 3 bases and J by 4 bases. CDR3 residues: CASSATTGGTEAFF. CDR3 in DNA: TGTGCCAGCAGCGCGACGACAGGGGGCACTGAAGCTTTCTTT.

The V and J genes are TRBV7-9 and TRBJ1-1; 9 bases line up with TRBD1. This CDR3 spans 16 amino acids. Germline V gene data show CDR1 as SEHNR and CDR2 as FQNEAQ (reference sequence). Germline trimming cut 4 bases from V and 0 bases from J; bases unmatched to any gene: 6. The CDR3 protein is CASSSGGQGMNTEAFF. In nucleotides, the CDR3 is TGTGCCAGCAGCTCTGGGGGACAGGGAATGAACACTGAAGCTTTCTTT.

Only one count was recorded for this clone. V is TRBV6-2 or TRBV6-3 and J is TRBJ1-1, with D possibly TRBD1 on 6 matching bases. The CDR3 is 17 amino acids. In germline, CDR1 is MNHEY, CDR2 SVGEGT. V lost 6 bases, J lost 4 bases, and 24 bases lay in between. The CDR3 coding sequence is TGTGCCAGCAGCCGTATACTTCAGGGGAGAAGGGGCACTGAAGCTTTCTTT. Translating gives CASSRILQGRRGTEAFF.

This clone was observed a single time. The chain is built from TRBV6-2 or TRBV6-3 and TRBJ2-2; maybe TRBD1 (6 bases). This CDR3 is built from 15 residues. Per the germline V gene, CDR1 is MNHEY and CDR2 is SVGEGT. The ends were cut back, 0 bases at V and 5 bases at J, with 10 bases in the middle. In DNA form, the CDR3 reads TGTGCCAGCAGTTACTCCTGGGGGCGGACCGGGGAGCTGTTTTTT. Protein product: CASSYSWGRTGELFF.

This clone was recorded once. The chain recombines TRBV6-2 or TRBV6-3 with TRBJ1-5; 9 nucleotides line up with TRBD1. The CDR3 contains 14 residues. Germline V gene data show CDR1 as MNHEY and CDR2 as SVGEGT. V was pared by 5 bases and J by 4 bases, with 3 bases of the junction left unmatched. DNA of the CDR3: TGTGCCAGCAGTCCACAGGGGGCAAATCAGCCCCAGCATTTT. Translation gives CASSPQGANQPQHF.

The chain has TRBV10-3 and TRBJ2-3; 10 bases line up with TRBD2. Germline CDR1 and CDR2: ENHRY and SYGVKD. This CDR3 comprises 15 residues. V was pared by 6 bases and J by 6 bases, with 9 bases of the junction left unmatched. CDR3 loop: CAIRQSSGSLDTQYF. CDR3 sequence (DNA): TGTGCCATCAGACAATCTAGCGGGAGCCTTGATACGCAGTATTTT.

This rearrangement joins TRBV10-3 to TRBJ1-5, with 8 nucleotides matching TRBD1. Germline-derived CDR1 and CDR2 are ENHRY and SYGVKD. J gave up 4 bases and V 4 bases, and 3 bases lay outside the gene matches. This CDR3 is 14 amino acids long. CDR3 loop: CAISADRGNQPQHF. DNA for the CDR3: TGTGCCATCAGTGCCGACAGGGGAAATCAGCCCCAGCATTTT.

The CDR3 nucleotides read TGTGCCATCGTTGACAGGGGGGGAACTGAAGCTTTCTTT. This encodes CAIVDRGGTEAFF. The chain carries TRBV10-3 and TRBJ1-1; TRBD1 matches 9 bases. V was clipped by 8 bases and J by 5 bases; unmatched bases: 6. The CDR3 totals 13 residues. Germline loops: CDR1 ENHRY, CDR2 SYGVKD.

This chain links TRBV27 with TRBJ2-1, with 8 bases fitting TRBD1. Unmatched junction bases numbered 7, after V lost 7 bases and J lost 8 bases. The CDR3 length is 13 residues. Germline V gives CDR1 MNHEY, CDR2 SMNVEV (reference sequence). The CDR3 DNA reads TGTGCCAGCACCCCAGACAGGGGCGATGAGCAGTTCTTC. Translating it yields CASTPDRGDEQFF.

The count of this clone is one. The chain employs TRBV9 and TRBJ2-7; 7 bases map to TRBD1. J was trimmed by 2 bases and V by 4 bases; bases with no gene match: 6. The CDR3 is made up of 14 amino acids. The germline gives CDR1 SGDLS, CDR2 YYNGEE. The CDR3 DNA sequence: TGTGCCAGCAGCTCCCAGGGGGTACCCTACGAGCAGTACTTC. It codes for CASSSQGVPYEQYF.

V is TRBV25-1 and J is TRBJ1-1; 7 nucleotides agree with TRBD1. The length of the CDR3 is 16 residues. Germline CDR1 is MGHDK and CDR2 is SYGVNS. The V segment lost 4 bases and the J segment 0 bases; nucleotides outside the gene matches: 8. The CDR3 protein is CASSGWDSLMNTEAFF. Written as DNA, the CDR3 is TGTGCCAGCAGTGGGTGGGACAGCCTTATGAACACTGAAGCTTTCTTT. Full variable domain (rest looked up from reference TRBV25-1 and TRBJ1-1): EADIYQTPRYLVIGTGKKITLECSQTMGHDKMYWYQQDPGMELHLIHYSYGVNSTEKGDLSSESTVSRIRTEHFPLTLESARPSHTSQYLCASSGWDSLMNTEAFFGQGTRLTVV.

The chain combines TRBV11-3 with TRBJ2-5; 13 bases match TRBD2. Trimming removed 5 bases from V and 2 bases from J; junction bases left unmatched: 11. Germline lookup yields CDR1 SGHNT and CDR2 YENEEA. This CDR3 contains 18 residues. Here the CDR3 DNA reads TGTGCCAGCAGCCCTCCAGTGGGACTAGCGGGGCTTCAAGAGACCCAGTACTTC. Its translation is CASSPPVGLAGLQETQYF.

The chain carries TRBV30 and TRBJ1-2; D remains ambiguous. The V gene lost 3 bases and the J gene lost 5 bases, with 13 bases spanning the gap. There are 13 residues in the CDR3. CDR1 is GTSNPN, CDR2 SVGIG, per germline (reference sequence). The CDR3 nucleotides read TGTGCCTGGAGGCCATCTTCAGTTTATGGCTACACCTTC. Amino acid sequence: CAWRPSSVYGYTF.

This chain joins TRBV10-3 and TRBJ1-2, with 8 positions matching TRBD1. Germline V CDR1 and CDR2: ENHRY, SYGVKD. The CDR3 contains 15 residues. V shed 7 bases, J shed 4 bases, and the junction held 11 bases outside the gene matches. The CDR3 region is CAITSEGTGPYGYTF. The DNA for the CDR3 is TGTGCCATCACCTCGGAGGGGACAGGTCCCTATGGCTACACCTTC.

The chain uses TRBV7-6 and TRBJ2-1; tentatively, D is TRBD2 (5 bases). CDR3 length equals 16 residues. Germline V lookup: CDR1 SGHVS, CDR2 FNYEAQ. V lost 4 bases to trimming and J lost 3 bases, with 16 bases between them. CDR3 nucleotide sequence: TGTGCCAGCAGCTCGGAAAGGCGGGCCCTCTACAATGAGCAGTTCTTC. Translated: CASSSERRALYNEQFF.

The CDR3 loop reads CASSFRRADYGYTF. CDR3 sequence (DNA): TGTGCCAGCAGCTTTAGGAGGGCGGACTATGGCTACACCTTC. V and J are TRBV5-6 and TRBJ1-2; D gene uncertain. The CDR3 covers 14 residues. CDR1 SGHDT and CDR2 YYEEEE come from the germline V gene. Trimming cost V 2 bases and J 3 bases, with 11 bases left between them.

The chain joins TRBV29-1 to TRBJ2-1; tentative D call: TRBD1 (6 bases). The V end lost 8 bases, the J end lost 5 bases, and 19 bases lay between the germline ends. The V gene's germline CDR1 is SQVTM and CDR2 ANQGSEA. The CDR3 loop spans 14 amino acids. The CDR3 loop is CSTGVPGANNEQFF. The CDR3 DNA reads TGCAGCACCGGAGTTCCAGGGGCAAACAATGAGCAGTTCTTC.

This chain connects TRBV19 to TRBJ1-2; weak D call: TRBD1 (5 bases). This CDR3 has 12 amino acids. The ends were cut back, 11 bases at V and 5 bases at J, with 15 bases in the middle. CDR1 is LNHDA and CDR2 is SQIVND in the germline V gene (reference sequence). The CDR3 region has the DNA TGTGCCTCTTCCAGGGAATTGTATGGCTACACCTTC. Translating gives CASSRELYGYTF.